This T cell receptor beta chain was retrieved from a study of blood T cell repertoires in COVID-19. Looking at the study overall: Sample material is recorded as cDNA or gDNA derived from T cells, B-cell-depleted T cells, or PBMCs.

V lost 1 base, J lost 4 bases, and 3 bases stayed unmatched. This CDR3 region has 16 residues. Germline V gene data show CDR1 as SEHNR and CDR2 as FQNEAQ (reference sequence). Seattle enrolled patients during active infection and tracked them longitudinally. Authors' data handling: Estimated nucleated cell counts came from reference gene primer amplification. The protocol was immunoSEQ multiplex PCR, while the TCRdb copy is restricted to in-frame clones and leaves out a portion. The DNA gave D and trimming, while V, J and clone size come from that table. The data contain fewer than 600,000 clones, 75% to 90% of them singletons.

The clonotype comes from a man between 18 and 29 years old with COVID-19, enrolled during active disease. This rearrangement joins TRBV7-9 to TRBJ1-6, with 8 bases that match TRBD1. Sequencing used peripheral blood. CDR3: CASSLGRTGYNSPLHF. Written as DNA, the CDR3 is TGTGCCAGCAGCTTAGGCAGGACAGGGTATAATTCACCCCTCCACTTT.